The 29 T cell receptor beta chains below were found in one sample sequenced in a study of cytomegalovirus exposure and HLA in healthy donors. Primers: 60 Vbeta forward and 13 Jbeta reverse. Clones were sequenced by immunoSEQ multiplex PCR, and TCRdb holds only the in-frame ones, with some missing. The sample lists 150,000 to 200,000 clones; roughly 85% were seen once. Sequencing used PBMCs. The receptors here all came from a man younger than 40 in good health and CMV-seronegative.

V and J are TRBV7-9 and TRBJ1-2; 7 positions match TRBD1. The length of the CDR3 is 14 residues. With V trimmed by 3 bases and J by 1 base, 2 bases remained unmatched. CDR1 is SEHNR and CDR2 is FQNEAQ in the germline V gene (reference sequence). The CDR3 coding sequence is TGTGCCAGCAGCTTGGGACAGAATAACTATGGCTACACCTTC. It specifies CASSLGQNNYGYTF.

This chain joins TRBV4-3 and TRBJ2-7; 10 nucleotides match TRBD1. Unmatched junction bases numbered 10, after V lost 6 bases and J lost 2 bases. This CDR3 comprises 16 residues. CDR1 LGHNA and CDR2 YSLEER come from the germline V gene. The DNA of the CDR3 is TGCGCCAGCAGTCCATCCGGGACAGGGGAGGCCTACGAGCAGTACTTC. It is translated as CASSPSGTGEAYEQYF.

The gene calls are TRBV2 and TRBJ2-7; perhaps TRBD2 as D (6 bases). There are 14 residues in the CDR3. Per germline, CDR1 SNHLY and CDR2 FYNNEI. V lost 4 bases and J lost 6, with 16 bases in between. The CDR3: CASSVGGARGEQYF. The CDR3 bases are TGTGCCAGCAGTGTAGGAGGGGCGAGAGGCGAGCAGTACTTC.

This clone was observed a handful of times. The V call is TRBV27, the J call TRBJ1-1, with D maybe TRBD1 (6 bases). The V gene lost 3 bases and the J gene lost 3 bases, with 8 bases spanning the gap. The CDR3 consists of 13 residues. The V gene's germline CDR1 is MNHEY and CDR2 SMNVEV (reference sequence). CDR3 nucleotide sequence: TGTGCCAGCAGTTTCCGACAGGACACTGAAGCTTTCTTT. Its translation: CASSFRQDTEAFF.

This chain uses TRBV28 with TRBJ1-1; tentative D call: TRBD1 (5 bases). CDR3 length: 17 residues. V dropped 1 base and J dropped 0 bases, with 15 bases sitting between them. CDR1 and CDR2 (germline): MDHEN, SYDVKM. CDR3 DNA: TGTGCCAGCAGTTTATACCCCTCGGGGGAGTTGAACACTGAAGCTTTCTTT. As protein: CASSLYPSGELNTEAFF.

This clone turned up a few times. The chain combines TRBV7-2 with TRBJ2-7, with 14 bases identical to TRBD2. This CDR3 comprises 17 residues. V shed 0 bases and J 4 bases; nucleotides not matched to a gene: 5. Germline loops: CDR1 SGHTA, CDR2 FQGNSA. This chain's CDR3 is CASSLAGTSGSQYEQYF. CDR3 in DNA: TGTGCCAGCAGCTTAGCGGGGACTAGCGGGAGTCAGTACGAGCAGTACTTC.

V usage is TRBV7-2 and J usage is TRBJ1-1; 7 nucleotides agree with TRBD1. This CDR3 contains 13 residues. J was trimmed by 4 bases and V by 6 bases; bases with no gene match: 5. Looked up from germline, CDR1 is SGHTA and CDR2 is FQGNSA. This CDR3 reads CASSSEGATEAFF. Here the CDR3 DNA reads TGTGCCAGCAGTTCAGAGGGGGCCACTGAAGCTTTCTTT.

This clone has only a few counts. The chain recombines TRBV9 with TRBJ1-1; 7 bases align to TRBD1. Germline loops: CDR1 SGDLS, CDR2 YYNGEE. J gave up 2 bases and V 4 bases, and 11 bases lay outside the gene matches. The CDR3 length is 16 residues. Here the CDR3 DNA reads TGTGCCAGCAGCTCCGCCATTACAGGGGCCAACACTGAAGCTTTCTTT. This encodes CASSSAITGANTEAFF.

The genes are TRBV28 and TRBJ1-2; no reliable D call. Per germline, CDR1 MDHEN and CDR2 SYDVKM. Deletions cut 8 bases from V and 1 base from J, with 11 bases between. The CDR3 sequence is 13 residues long. The CDR3 region has the DNA TGTGCCAGCCGCGGTAGCCTTAACTATGGCTACACCTTC. It encodes CASRGSLNYGYTF.

Written as DNA, the CDR3 is TGTGCCAGCAGCCCCGGCGGGGGCCCTTATGGCTACACCTTC. Amino acid sequence: CASSPGGGPYGYTF. V is TRBV9 and J is TRBJ1-2, with TRBD1 as a possible D gene (6 bases). V was shortened by 4 bases and J by 5 bases, with 15 bases between the two germline ends. This CDR3 region has 14 residues. Germline V lookup: CDR1 SGDLS, CDR2 YYNGEE.

This clone was seen once. The gene calls are TRBV6-5 and TRBJ2-7; the D gene is possibly TRBD1 (5 bases). V was trimmed by 0 bases and J by 0 bases, leaving 9 bases between them. CDR3 size: 15 residues. Germline V gene lookup returns CDR1 MNHEY and CDR2 SVGAGI. The CDR3 DNA reads as TGTGCCAGCAGTTACTCAGGGGTATACTCCTACGAGCAGTACTTC. Residues: CASSYSGVYSYEQYF.

This sequence joins TRBV30 and TRBJ2-5, with 9 bases that match TRBD1. The V gene's germline CDR1 is GTSNPN and CDR2 SVGIG (reference sequence). CDR3 length equals 15 residues. The junction had 13 bases not matched to a gene; V was cut back by 6 bases and J by 5 bases. CDR3 residues: CACSRGQGIVETQYF. The CDR3 DNA is TGTGCCTGTTCCCGGGGACAGGGAATTGTTGAGACCCAGTACTTC. The variable domain in full, completed from reference TRBV30 and TRBJ2-5, reads SQTIHQWPATLVQPVGSPLSLECTVEGTSNPNLYWYRQAAGRGLQLLFYSVGIGQISSEVPQNLSASRPQDRQFILSSKKLLLSDSGFYLCACSRGQGIVETQYFGPGTRLLVL.

The chain links TRBV30 to TRBJ2-5; no firm D call. The CDR3 has 13 amino acids. Looked up from germline, CDR1 is GTSNPN and CDR2 is SVGIG (reference sequence). V gave up 0 bases and J gave up 7 bases, with 12 bases separating them. For the CDR3, the DNA is TGTGCCTGGAGTGTAACCGAGAGCTGGACCCAGTACTTC. Its protein is CAWSVTESWTQYF.

The chain combines TRBV19 with TRBJ2-5; 7 positions match TRBD1. Germline loops: CDR1 LNHDA, CDR2 SQIVND (reference sequence). Trimming took 7 bases from V and 5 from J; bases not matched to a gene: 7. The CDR3 is 13 amino acids. CDR3: CASTSRGQETQYF. CDR3 sequence (DNA): TGTGCCAGTACCTCGAGGGGGCAGGAGACCCAGTACTTC.

The chain carries TRBV28 and TRBJ2-3; tentative D call: TRBD1 (5 bases). Germline lookup yields CDR1 MDHEN and CDR2 SYDVKM. The CDR3 is made up of 14 amino acids. V gave up 5 bases and J gave up 7 bases, with 16 bases separating them. CDR3 sequence reads: CASSAQTETYTQYF. As DNA, the CDR3 is TGTGCCAGCAGTGCTCAGACAGAAACATATACGCAGTATTTT.

The chain couples TRBV28 to TRBJ2-7; 9 positions agree with TRBD2. The CDR3 is made up of 16 amino acids. Losses at the gene ends were 8 bases for V and 2 bases for J; bases not matched to a gene: 13. Germline V gives CDR1 MDHEN, CDR2 SYDVKM. This CDR3 reads CASGVLAGNPTYEQYF. The CDR3 region has the DNA TGTGCCAGCGGAGTTCTAGCGGGAAACCCGACCTACGAGCAGTACTTC.

The J gene is TRBJ1-5, the V gene TRBV23-1, with 7 bases that match TRBD1. TRBV23-1 qualifies as an ORF whose function is uncertain. The CDR3 spans 17 residues. With V trimmed by 0 bases and J by 0 bases, 5 bases remained unmatched. The CDR3 DNA reads as TGCGCCAGCAGTCAATCGCGGGGACAGAATAGCAATCAGCCCCAGCATTTT. Protein: CASSQSRGQNSNQPQHF.

V gene TRBV2 combines with J gene TRBJ1-6; no definite D call. CDR3 length equals 15 residues. CDR1 and CDR2 from the germline V gene are SNHLY and FYNNEI. The V end lost 6 bases, the J end lost 0 bases, and 9 bases lay between the germline ends. This chain's CDR3 is CASSVESSYNSPLHF. CDR3 DNA sequence: TGTGCCAGCAGCGTGGAGAGCTCCTATAATTCACCCCTCCACTTT. The full variable domain, completed using reference TRBV2 and TRBJ1-6, is EPEVTQTPSHQVTQMGQEVILRCVPISNHLYFYWYRQILGQKVEFLVSFYNNEISEKSEIFDDQFSVERPDGSNFTLKIRSTKLEDSAMYFCASSVESSYNSPLHFGNGTRLTVT.

This chain uses TRBV5-1 with TRBJ2-1, with 7 nucleotides matching TRBD2. The ends lost 0 bases at V and 0 bases at J; junction bases unmatched: 9. Germline V gives CDR1 SGHRS, CDR2 YFSETQ. CDR3 length: 18 residues. DNA of the CDR3: TGCGCCAGCAGCTTGGCATTCGCTAGCGGAAACTCCTACAATGAGCAGTTCTTC. Protein product: CASSLAFASGNSYNEQFF. Complete variable domain (other parts from reference TRBV5-1 and TRBJ2-1): KAGVTQTPRYLIKTRGQQVTLSCSPISGHRSVSWYQQTPGQGLQFLFEYFSETQRNKGNFPGRFSGRQFSNSRSEMNVSTLELGDSALYLCASSLAFASGNSYNEQFFGPGTRLTVL.

This clone is a singleton in its sample. J is TRBJ1-5 and V is TRBV27, with 9 bases lining up with TRBD1. The CDR3 has 20 amino acids. V lost 4 bases and J lost 0; bases outside the gene matches: 16. Germline CDR1 and CDR2: MNHEY and SMNVEV (reference sequence). CDR3 DNA sequence: TGTGCCAGCAGTTCCAATCAGGACAGGGGACGGGTATATAGCAATCAGCCCCAGCATTTT. The encoded protein is CASSSNQDRGRVYSNQPQHF.

This chain uses TRBV7-8 with TRBJ2-7; the D gene is possibly TRBD1 (6 bases). V lost 2 bases and J 2 bases, leaving 13 bases between the germline ends. CDR1 and CDR2 (germline): SGHVS, FQNEAQ. This CDR3 region has 15 residues. The CDR3 region is CASSLRDTGTYEQYF. The DNA of the CDR3 is TGTGCCAGCAGCTTAAGGGACACGGGCACCTACGAGCAGTACTTC.

The chain combines TRBV11-2 with TRBJ2-1; perhaps TRBD1 as D (6 bases). Per the germline V gene, CDR1 is SGHAT and CDR2 is FQNNGV. Between the trimmed V and J ends, which lost 5 bases and 3 bases, there was a span of 8 bases. The CDR3 is 13 amino acids. CDR3 sequence (DNA): TGTGCCAGCAGCAAACAGGGCTACAATGAGCAGTTCTTC. Protein product: CASSKQGYNEQFF.

The rearrangement links TRBV4-3 to TRBJ2-1; tentative D call: TRBD2 (6 bases). The CDR3 is made up of 17 amino acids. CDR1 LGHNA and CDR2 YSLEER come from the germline V gene. V shed 1 base and J shed 7 bases, with 20 bases lying between them. The CDR3 loop is CASSQAYNRRDRNEQFF. DNA of the CDR3: TGCGCCAGCAGCCAAGCCTACAATAGGAGGGATCGGAATGAGCAGTTCTTC.

The gene calls are TRBV4-1 and TRBJ1-2; no clear D. Per germline, CDR1 MGHRA and CDR2 YSYEKL. Trimming cost V 8 bases and J 4 bases, with 17 bases left between them. The CDR3 consists of 14 residues. The CDR3 reads CASALGSFSYGYTF. The CDR3 DNA reads as TGCGCCAGCGCGTTAGGGAGTTTCAGCTATGGCTACACCTTC.

This clone came up a few times. The genes are TRBV5-6 and TRBJ2-5; TRBD1 matches at 7 bases. Germline values: CDR1 SGHDT, CDR2 YYEEEE. The trim removed 0 bases at V and 7 bases at J, leaving 3 bases unmatched. The CDR3 loop spans 13 amino acids. The CDR3 region has the DNA TGTGCCAGCAGCTTGGGGGACAGCTCGACCCAGTACTTC. Its translation is CASSLGDSSTQYF. The variable domain in full, with the rest retrieved from reference TRBV5-6 and TRBJ2-5, is DAGVTQSPTHLIKTRGQQVTLRCSPKSGHDTVSWYQQALGQGPQFIFQYYEEEERQRGNFPDRFSGHQFPNYSSELNVNALLLGDSALYLCASSLGDSSTQYFGPGTRLLVL.

The chain is built from TRBV2 and TRBJ1-2, with 9 bases fitting TRBD1. The CDR3 loop spans 12 amino acids. J was trimmed by 8 bases and V by 10 bases; bases with no gene match: 8. Germline V CDR1 and CDR2: SNHLY, FYNNEI. CDR3 in DNA: TGTGCCACCTTGGGACAGGGTTTCGGCTACACCTTC. It is translated as CATLGQGFGYTF.

The V and J genes are TRBV5-5 and TRBJ1-2, with a weak D call TRBD1 (6 bases). The CDR3 is 16 amino acids. The V end was cut by 3 bases, the J end by 5 bases, with 20 bases between. The germline V gene encodes CDR1 SGHKS and CDR2 YYEKEE (reference sequence). The CDR3 DNA reads as TGTGCCAGCAGCTATACCAATATCGGACAGTCTTATGGCTACACCTTC. Translation gives CASSYTNIGQSYGYTF. Drawing the rest from reference TRBV5-5 and TRBJ1-2, the complete variable domain is DAGVTQSPTHLIKTRGQQVTLRCSPISGHKSVSWYQQVLGQGPQFIFQYYEKEERGRGNFPDRFSARQFPNYSSELNVNALLLGDSALYLCASSYTNIGQSYGYTFGSGTRLTVV.

V is TRBV27 and J is TRBJ2-1; 7 positions match TRBD1. V shed 3 bases, J shed 10 bases, and the junction held 12 bases outside the gene matches. The length of the CDR3 is 15 residues. Germline V gene data show CDR1 as MNHEY and CDR2 as SMNVEV (reference sequence). CDR3 bases: TGTGCCAGCAGTTTCTCCCCAGGGGGTTTCGTCGAGCAGTTCTTC. Residues: CASSFSPGGFVEQFF.

The gene calls are TRBV30 and TRBJ1-5; D remains ambiguous. V was cut by 4 bases and J by 9 bases, with 13 bases left in between. The CDR3 is 12 amino acids. Germline V gene data show CDR1 as GTSNPN and CDR2 as SVGIG (reference sequence). The CDR3 sequence is CAWTPAEGPQHF. CDR3 in DNA: TGTGCCTGGACACCGGCCGAGGGGCCCCAGCATTTT.